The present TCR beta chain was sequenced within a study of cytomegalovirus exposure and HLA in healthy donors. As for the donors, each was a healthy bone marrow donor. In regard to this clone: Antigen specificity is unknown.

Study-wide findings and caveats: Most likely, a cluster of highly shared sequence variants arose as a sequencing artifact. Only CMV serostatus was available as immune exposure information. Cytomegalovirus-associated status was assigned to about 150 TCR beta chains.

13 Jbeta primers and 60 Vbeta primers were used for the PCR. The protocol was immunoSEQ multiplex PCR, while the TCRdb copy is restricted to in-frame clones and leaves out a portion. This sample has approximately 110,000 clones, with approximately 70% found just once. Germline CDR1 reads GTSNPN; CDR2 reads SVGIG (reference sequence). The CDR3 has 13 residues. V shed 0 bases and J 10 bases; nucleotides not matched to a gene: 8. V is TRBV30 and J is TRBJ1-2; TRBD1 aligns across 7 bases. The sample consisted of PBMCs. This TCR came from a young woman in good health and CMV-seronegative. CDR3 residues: CAWSVRSGGVYTF. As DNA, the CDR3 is TGTGCCTGGAGTGTAAGGTCAGGGGGAGTCTACACCTTC.